The source of this T cell receptor beta chain is a study of blood T cells in healthy people across ages. There are a few counts of this clonotype. Next came a second PCR, run for about 7 to 12 cycles, which used a sample-barcoded 5' primer along with a J-beta primer mix. TCRdb re-analysed the 5' RACE reads in MiXCR, keeping a single row per CDR3 protein. Of 600,000 or so distinct CDR3 sequences detected, around half appear once; the ten largest clones hold around 23%. It was 8 to 10 milliliters of peripheral blood that were drawn from each donor. The receptor's source is a man older than 75 in good health. The sequencing input was blood.

CDR3 sequence reads: CASSLQLASLYGYTF. CDR3 sequence (DNA): TGTGCCAGCAGTCTACAGCTGGCTTCGCTCTATGGCTACACCTTC. The chain is built from TRBV7-2 and TRBJ1-2; D gene ambiguous. The CDR3 totals 15 residues. V lost 6 bases to trimming and J lost 4 bases, with 18 bases between them. CDR1 is SGHTA and CDR2 is FQGNSA in the germline V gene.